These 19 T cell receptor beta chains originate from one sample sequenced in a study of OX40 agonist ivuxolimab in advanced cancers. Data came from immunoSEQ multiplex PCR; TCRdb stores just in-frame clones and leaves some out. The sample holds around 41,000 clones, 70% to 90% seen once. The sequenced sample was CD4+ or CD8+ T cells sorted from blood, obtained in a trial of the OX40 agonist ivuxolimab. The source is an adult with an advanced solid tumor such as melanoma, head and neck, liver or kidney cancer.

The chain is built from TRBV19 and TRBJ2-6; 8 nucleotides line up with TRBD2. In germline, CDR1 is LNHDA, CDR2 SQIVND (reference sequence). V shed 2 bases, J shed 0 bases, and the junction held 0 bases outside the gene matches. The CDR3 extends over 16 amino acids. The CDR3: CASSITSGSGANVLTF. The CDR3 DNA follows: TGTGCCAGTAGTATAACTAGCGGCTCTGGGGCCAACGTCCTGACTTTC.

Of note for this clone: The junction differs from germline at one of its ends, possibly a read error. Other DNA sequences in the sample encode the same CDR3. The rearrangement uses TRBV7-2 and TRBJ2-7, with 8 bases identical to TRBD2. This CDR3 has 17 amino acids. CDR1 SGHTA and CDR2 FQGNSA come from the germline V gene. The CDR3 sequence: CASSLGPGLGSSYEQYF. CDR3 bases: TGTGCCAGTAGCTTGGGGCCGGGACTAGGGTCTTCCTACGAGCAGTACTTC.

The rearrangement links TRBV10-3 to TRBJ1-5; no clear D gene. V lost 3 bases and J lost 4, with 7 bases in between. This CDR3 has 13 amino acids. CDR1 is ENHRY and CDR2 is SYGVKD in the germline V gene. CDR3 protein: CAISDRSNQPQHF. As DNA, the CDR3 is TGTGCCATCAGTGATAGGTCGAATCAGCCCCAGCATTTT.

The table lists this clone with a count of one. The J gene is TRBJ2-1, the V gene TRBV2, with TRBD2 identical over 9 bases. The CDR3 is 12 residues long. Germline V gene data show CDR1 as SNHLY and CDR2 as FYNNEI. DNA for the CDR3: TGTGCGGGCGGGAGGGCCTACAATGAGCAGTTCTTC. Translated, it gives CAGGRAYNEQFF. Complete variable domain (other parts from reference TRBV2 and TRBJ2-1): EPEVTQTPSHQVTQMGQEVILRCVPISNHLYFYWYRQILGQKVEFLVSFYNNEISEKSEIFDDQFSVERPDGSNFTLKIRSTKLEDSAMYFCAGGRAYNEQFFGPGTRLTVL.

The chain recombines TRBV5-4 with TRBJ1-3, with D maybe TRBD1 (6 bases). Germline-derived CDR1 and CDR2 are SGHNT and YYREEE (reference sequence). Trimming took 10 bases from V and 2 from J, leaving 25 bases between them. The length of the CDR3 is 17 residues. The CDR3 DNA is TGTGCCTTCGGGGGGGGACATAAGGGTCCGGCTGGAAACACCATATATTTT. Amino acids: CAFGGGHKGPAGNTIYF.

The chain couples TRBV18 to TRBJ2-1, with a weak D call TRBD2 (5 bases). Germline-derived CDR1 and CDR2 are KGHSH and LQKENI. The germline V and J ends were trimmed by 4 bases and 4 bases, with 11 bases remaining between them. The CDR3 is 14 amino acids. The CDR3 protein is CASSRARGYNEQFF. The CDR3 DNA follows: TGTGCCAGCTCACGTGCTAGAGGGTACAATGAGCAGTTCTTC.

The genes are TRBV11-2 and TRBJ2-7; D is ambiguous. The CDR3 is 13 amino acids. Germline values: CDR1 SGHAT, CDR2 FQNNGV. Trimming removed 0 bases from V and 4 bases from J, with 7 bases in between. For the CDR3, the DNA is TGTGCCAGCAGCTTAGAGGCGACATACGAGCAGTACTTC. It encodes CASSLEATYEQYF.

The V gene is TRBV5-6, the J gene TRBJ1-4; D uncertain. V was trimmed by 0 bases and J by 6 bases, leaving 0 bases between them. Germline V CDR1 and CDR2: SGHDT, YYEEEE. This CDR3 is 11 amino acids long. CDR3 protein: CASSLDEKLFF. CDR3 nucleotide sequence: TGTGCCAGCAGCTTGGATGAAAAACTGTTTTTT.

The V call is TRBV6-5, the J call TRBJ2-7; maybe TRBD1 (6 bases). Germline lookup yields CDR1 MNHEY and CDR2 SVGAGI. V was clipped by 6 bases and J by 6 bases, with 9 bases between them. The CDR3 consists of 11 residues. The DNA for the CDR3 is TGTGCCAGCAGCCAGGGGCTCGAGCAGTACTTC. Translation gives CASSQGLEQYF.

The chain uses TRBV7-8 and TRBJ2-7; D gene uncertain. The V end lost 5 bases, the J end lost 6 bases, and 8 bases lay between the germline ends. This CDR3 has 11 residues. The germline V gene encodes CDR1 SGHVS and CDR2 FQNEAQ. The chain's CDR3 is CASSASLEQYF. DNA for the CDR3: TGTGCCAGCAGCGCCAGTCTCGAGCAGTACTTC.

The chain has TRBV19 and TRBJ2-3; 10 nucleotides line up with TRBD1. Germline values: CDR1 LNHDA, CDR2 SQIVND (reference sequence). The CDR3 extends over 15 amino acids. V lost 7 bases, J lost 5 bases, and 9 bases stayed unmatched. The CDR3 sequence is CASTTGQGKVDTQYF. CDR3 coding DNA: TGTGCCAGTACCACGGGACAGGGGAAGGTAGATACGCAGTATTTT. Complete variable domain (other parts from reference TRBV19 and TRBJ2-3): DGGITQSPKYLFRKEGQNVTLSCEQNLNHDAMYWYRQDPGQGLRLIYYSQIVNDFQKGDIAEGYSVSREKKESFPLTVTSAQKNPTAFYLCASTTGQGKVDTQYFGPGTRLTVL.

The rearrangement joins TRBV6-5 to TRBJ1-1; maybe TRBD1 (5 bases). The ends were cut back, 0 bases at V and 11 bases at J, with 7 bases in the middle. This CDR3 region has 11 residues. The germline gives CDR1 MNHEY, CDR2 SVGAGI. The CDR3 sequence is CASSYSGTAFF. The CDR3 nucleotides are TGTGCCAGCAGTTACTCAGGGACCGCTTTCTTT.

This chain joins TRBV10-3 and TRBJ2-7; the match to TRBD1 covers 7 bases. V lost 10 bases to trimming and J lost 0 bases; unmatched junction nucleotides: 9. Germline lookup yields CDR1 ENHRY and CDR2 SYGVKD. The CDR3 length is 14 residues. The CDR3 nucleotides are TGTGCCACCGGGGAGACAGGGCCCTCCTACGAGCAGTACTTC. Translating gives CATGETGPSYEQYF.

The count of this clone is one. The V gene is TRBV11-2, the J gene TRBJ1-2; D is uncertain. Germline CDR1 and CDR2: SGHAT and FQNNGV. The V and J ends lost 1 base and 10 bases respectively, with 13 bases between them. The CDR3 covers 13 residues. CDR3 DNA: TGTGCCAGCAGCTTAGGCGTTGGTTACGACTACACCTTC. It codes for CASSLGVGYDYTF.

The rearrangement links TRBV5-1 to TRBJ2-5; 7 bases fit TRBD2. Germline loops: CDR1 SGHRS, CDR2 YFSETQ. The CDR3 is 16 amino acids. Trimming at V came to 0 bases and at J to 0 bases, leaving 5 bases not matched to a gene. The CDR3 DNA reads TGCGCCAGCAGCTTGGCCGGCGGGGGTGACCAAGAGACCCAGTACTTC. Translation: CASSLAGGGDQETQYF.

The chain has TRBV30 and TRBJ2-2, with D unclear. Germline V gene data show CDR1 as GTSNPN and CDR2 as SVGIG (reference sequence). V lost 4 bases, J lost 6 bases, and 3 bases lay in between. CDR3 length: 10 amino acids. The CDR3 loop reads CAWKAGELFF. DNA for the CDR3: TGTGCCTGGAAGGCCGGGGAGCTGTTTTTT.

The rearrangement links TRBV9 to TRBJ2-2; D gene ambiguous. Looked up from germline, CDR1 is SGDLS and CDR2 is YYNGEE. Trimming left V 5 bases short and J 0 bases short, with 5 bases between. The CDR3 has 13 residues. CDR3 residues: CASRFANTGELFF. CDR3 DNA sequence: TGTGCCAGCAGGTTCGCGAACACCGGGGAGCTGTTTTTT.

The V call is TRBV5-1, the J call TRBJ1-2, with a tentative D call TRBD1 (5 bases). Germline CDR1 SGHRS, CDR2 YFSETQ. The CDR3 contains 14 residues. The V end lost 1 base, the J end lost 2 bases, and 9 bases lay between the germline ends. In nucleotides, the CDR3 is TGCGCCAGCAGCTTGACCACAGGCAACTATGGCTACACCTTC. This gives the protein CASSLTTGNYGYTF.

This sequence joins TRBV27 and TRBJ2-4; D call uncertain. The CDR3 has 11 amino acids. Germline V gives CDR1 MNHEY, CDR2 SMNVEV (reference sequence). The germline V and J ends were trimmed by 3 bases and 5 bases, with 2 bases remaining between them. The CDR3 loop reads CASSFQNIQYF. The CDR3 DNA follows: TGTGCCAGCAGTTTCCAAAACATTCAGTACTTC.